This passage covers 29 T cell receptor beta chains from one sample sequenced in a study of STAT3 mutations in large granular lymphocyte leukemia. Study outcomes and limitations: Every T-LGLL patient had at least one immunodominant TCRbeta clonotype.

Using immunoSEQ multiplex PCR, the repertoire was profiled, and TCRdb retains in-frame clones only, with some absent. The sample yields about 24,000 clones, over 90% seen once. Their specific antigens are unknown. Sequences were obtained from peripheral blood mononuclear cells. These receptors came from a man aged 40-49 years with T-cell large granular lymphocyte leukemia. Some clones in this sample may be carry-over from other donors' samples.

This rearrangement joins TRBV7-8 to TRBJ2-2; 9 bases are a match to TRBD2. Trimming cost V 5 bases and J 5 bases; bases outside gene matches: 9. The germline V gene has CDR1 SGHVS and CDR2 FQNEAQ. The CDR3 consists of 16 residues. The CDR3 coding sequence is TGTGCCAGCAGCCAGGGAATAGCGGGGGTTACCGGGGAGCTGTTTTTT. Its protein product is CASSQGIAGVTGELFF.

V usage is TRBV4-1 and J usage is TRBJ2-3; D assignment may be TRBD1 or TRBD2 (6 bases each). Germline values: CDR1 MGHRA, CDR2 YSYEKL. The ends were cut back, 0 bases at V and 4 bases at J, with 14 bases in the middle. The CDR3 has 16 residues. The CDR3 here is CASSQDNNGGPDTQYF. CDR3 in DNA: TGCGCCAGCAGCCAAGATAACAACGGGGGCCCAGATACGCAGTATTTT.

The rearrangement links TRBV5-4 to TRBJ2-5; 7 bases line up with TRBD1. V was clipped by 0 bases and J by 2 bases; unmatched bases: 4. The CDR3 contains 15 residues. Germline V gene data show CDR1 as SGHNT and CDR2 as YYREEE (reference sequence). The CDR3 region has the DNA TGTGCCAGCAGCTTGGCAGGGGGACGGCAAGAGACCCAGTACTTC. This sequence encodes CASSLAGGRQETQYF.

The rearrangement uses TRBV4-1 and TRBJ1-6, with D uncertain. The V gene lost 1 base and the J gene lost 13 bases, with 11 bases spanning the gap. This CDR3 has 13 residues. CDR1 and CDR2 (germline): MGHRA, YSYEKL. The CDR3 nucleotides read TGCGCCAGCAGCCAAGGCTCCCCAGCGCCCCTCCACTTT. This encodes CASSQGSPAPLHF.

The rearrangement joins TRBV20-1 to TRBJ1-2, with D hard to call. Looked up from germline, CDR1 is DFQATT and CDR2 is SNEGSKA (reference sequence). Trimming shortened V by 5 bases and J by 10 bases, and 5 bases separated the two germline ends. This CDR3 is built from 8 residues. The CDR3 loop is CSAVHYTF. In DNA, the CDR3 is TGCAGTGCTGTCCACTACACCTTC.

CDR3 in amino acids: CASSYPGTGPADTQYF. CDR3 nucleotides: TGTGCCAGCAGTTACCCCGGGACAGGGCCCGCAGATACGCAGTATTTT. The chain links TRBV6-5 to TRBJ2-3; TRBD1 aligns across 9 bases. Losses at the gene ends were 2 bases for V and 4 bases for J; bases not matched to a gene: 7. The CDR3 has 16 residues. Germline CDR1 and CDR2: MNHEY and SVGAGI.

CDR3 in amino acids: CASSLLDTNTEAFF. The CDR3 DNA is TGTGCCAGCTCACTGCTCGACACGAACACTGAAGCTTTCTTT. V gene TRBV18 combines with J gene TRBJ1-1; D unresolved. The germline V gene encodes CDR1 KGHSH and CDR2 LQKENI. The CDR3 loop spans 14 amino acids. Trimming removed 4 bases at V and 1 base at J, with 10 bases between.

This chain uses TRBV6-5 with TRBJ2-5; 8 positions agree with TRBD1. The CDR3 length is 14 residues. V shed 7 bases, J shed 5 bases, and the junction held 9 bases outside the gene matches. Germline-derived CDR1 and CDR2 are MNHEY and SVGAGI. DNA of the CDR3: TGTGCCAGCACCCGTTCAGGGGGCGAGGAGACCCAGTACTTC. It translates to CASTRSGGEETQYF.

The chain combines TRBV9 with TRBJ2-5, with TRBD1 identical over 8 bases. CDR1 and CDR2 (germline): SGDLS, YYNGEE. This CDR3 has 15 residues. The V gene end was trimmed by 0 bases and the J gene end by 4 bases; junction bases not matched to a gene: 5. CDR3 sequence reads: CASSVGQGAPETQYF. The CDR3 DNA is TGTGCCAGCAGCGTAGGTCAGGGGGCCCCAGAGACCCAGTACTTC.

The CDR3 DNA reads as TGTGCCACAGTCGACGGCCCAGACAGGCCCTATGGCTACACCTTC. Encoded protein: CATVDGPDRPYGYTF. The chain carries TRBV19 and TRBJ1-2; possibly TRBD1 for D (6 bases). Germline lookup yields CDR1 LNHDA and CDR2 SQIVND (reference sequence). This CDR3 is 15 amino acids long. The V end lost 10 bases, the J end lost 4 bases, and 22 bases lay between the germline ends.

The rearrangement joins TRBV19 to TRBJ1-1, with D uncertain. The CDR3 has 12 amino acids. The V end was cut by 5 bases, the J end by 4 bases, with 8 bases between. The germline V gene encodes CDR1 LNHDA and CDR2 SQIVND (reference sequence). CDR3 residues: CASSLSSTEAFF. The CDR3 DNA reads TGTGCCAGTAGTTTATCGAGCACTGAAGCTTTCTTT.

The chain uses TRBV4-3 and TRBJ2-1; the match to TRBD1 covers 10 bases. The CDR3 is 15 residues long. CDR1 and CDR2 from the germline V gene are LGHNA and YSLEER. V was pared by 4 bases and J by 3 bases, with 3 bases of the junction left unmatched. The CDR3 region has the DNA TGCGCCAGCAGCCTCGGACAGGGGGTCTACAATGAGCAGTTCTTC. Protein: CASSLGQGVYNEQFF.

J is TRBJ2-7 and V is TRBV4-3; possible D gene TRBD2, 5 bases. Trimming took 1 base from V and 1 from J, leaving 8 bases between them. CDR3 length: 14 residues. The germline gives CDR1 LGHNA, CDR2 YSLEER. The CDR3 here is CASSQGGQSYEQYF. CDR3 nucleotides: TGCGCCAGCAGCCAAGGAGGGCAGTCCTACGAGCAGTACTTC.

The V call is TRBV5-4, the J call TRBJ1-2; D possibly corresponds to TRBD1 (5 bases). Germline loops: CDR1 SGHNT, CDR2 YYREEE (reference sequence). This CDR3 is built from 15 residues. Trimming pared 0 bases from V and 2 bases from J, leaving 11 bases between. CDR3 sequence: CASSLGGGTNYGYTF. CDR3 nucleotide sequence: TGTGCCAGCAGCTTGGGTGGGGGGACGAACTATGGCTACACCTTC.

The V call is TRBV7-2, the J call TRBJ2-3; D gene uncertain. CDR1 and CDR2 (germline): SGHTA, FQGNSA. The CDR3 runs to 12 residues. V lost 5 bases to trimming and J lost 2 bases, with 5 bases between them. CDR3 residues: CASSAYTDTQYF. The DNA of the CDR3 is TGTGCCAGCAGCGCTTACACAGATACGCAGTATTTT.

The V and J genes are TRBV9 and TRBJ1-2, with D uncertain. V lost 4 bases and J lost 6, with 13 bases in between. The CDR3 is made up of 13 amino acids. CDR1 and CDR2 (germline): SGDLS, YYNGEE. In DNA form, the CDR3 reads TGTGCCAGCAGCCATCCCGGCGGAGATGGCTACACCTTC. Its protein product is CASSHPGGDGYTF.

The gene calls are TRBV6-5 and TRBJ1-6, with TRBD1 identical over 10 bases. V trimming: 1 base; J trimming: 7 bases; junction bases outside the gene matches: 1. CDR3 length equals 15 residues. Germline V lookup: CDR1 MNHEY, CDR2 SVGAGI. The CDR3 DNA sequence: TGTGCCAGCAGTTACTGGGACAGGGGCAATTCACCCCTCCACTTT. Encoded protein: CASSYWDRGNSPLHF.

This clone was seen once. The chain combines TRBV5-1 with TRBJ2-7, with 7 bases lining up with TRBD1. The CDR3 spans 14 residues. V shed 4 bases and J 2 bases; nucleotides not matched to a gene: 6. CDR1 is SGHRS and CDR2 is YFSETQ in the germline V gene. The CDR3 DNA reads TGCGCCAGCAGCCATGGGACAGCGACCTACGAGCAGTACTTC. Translated, it gives CASSHGTATYEQYF.

The rearrangement joins TRBV30 to TRBJ1-2, with 8 bases matching TRBD1. The J segment lost 3 bases and the V segment lost 3 bases, leaving 3 bases of the junction unmatched. The CDR3 runs 13 residues. The germline V gene encodes CDR1 GTSNPN and CDR2 SVGIG (reference sequence). The DNA for the CDR3 is TGTGCCTGGAGCACAGGGGGGGACTATGGCTACACCTTC. Translated: CAWSTGGDYGYTF.

This chain connects TRBV5-1 to TRBJ1-2; 7 nucleotides line up with TRBD1. Unmatched junction bases numbered 11, after V lost 2 bases and J lost 4 bases. The V gene's germline CDR1 is SGHRS and CDR2 YFSETQ. This CDR3 is 16 amino acids long. The CDR3: CASSLNPRQGSYGYTF. DNA for the CDR3: TGCGCCAGCAGCTTAAACCCCCGACAGGGTAGCTATGGCTACACCTTC.

The J gene is TRBJ1-5, the V gene TRBV6-1, with TRBD1 matching 7 bases. The V and J ends lost 6 bases and 5 bases, in that order; junction bases with no gene match: 4. This CDR3 contains 13 residues. The germline gives CDR1 MNHNS, CDR2 SASEGT. The CDR3 DNA is TGTGCCAGCAGGACAGGGTGGGATCAGCCCCAGCATTTT. Encoded protein: CASRTGWDQPQHF.

The chain has TRBV5-1 and TRBJ2-2; D ambiguous. The CDR3 totals 13 residues. Germline assignment: CDR1 SGHRS and CDR2 YFSETQ. V dropped 0 bases and J dropped 7 bases, with 7 bases sitting between them. In DNA form, the CDR3 reads TGCGCCAGCAGCTTGGTACCCGGCGGGGAGCTGTTTTTT. Protein product: CASSLVPGGELFF.

J is TRBJ2-5 and V is TRBV7-9; the D is unclear. The CDR3 consists of 14 residues. Germline assignment: CDR1 SEHNR and CDR2 FQNEAQ (reference sequence). The germline V and J ends were trimmed by 5 bases and 6 bases, with 16 bases remaining between them. The CDR3 here is CASSRDTAVQTQYF. As DNA, the CDR3 is TGTGCCAGCAGCCGAGACACAGCCGTGCAGACCCAGTACTTC.

This CDR3 is CASGDRGTEKLFF. The CDR3 bases are TGTGCCAGCGGAGACAGGGGGACAGAAAAACTGTTTTTT. V usage is TRBV6-5 and J usage is TRBJ1-4; the match to TRBD1 covers 9 bases. CDR3 length: 13 residues. Germline V gene lookup returns CDR1 MNHEY and CDR2 SVGAGI. The junction had 6 bases not matched to a gene; V was cut back by 8 bases and J by 8 bases.

The chain combines TRBV9 with TRBJ1-1; D possibly corresponds to TRBD1 (6 bases). Germline loops: CDR1 SGDLS, CDR2 YYNGEE. The CDR3 has 15 amino acids. V was clipped by 4 bases and J by 6 bases, with 19 bases between them. The CDR3 loop is CASSPSLTGVAEAFF. The CDR3, as DNA: TGTGCCAGCAGCCCCTCCCTGACAGGAGTGGCTGAAGCTTTCTTT.

The chain joins TRBV5-1 to TRBJ2-5, with TRBD2 identical over 7 bases. Germline V lookup: CDR1 SGHRS, CDR2 YFSETQ. This CDR3 is 14 amino acids long. J gave up 4 bases and V 4 bases, and 7 bases lay outside the gene matches. CDR3 residues: CASSQGLVGETQYF. CDR3 nucleotides: TGCGCCAGCAGCCAAGGACTAGTGGGAGAGACCCAGTACTTC.

This chain links TRBV5-1 with TRBJ2-5; 7 nucleotides align to TRBD1. The length of the CDR3 is 13 residues. Germline-derived CDR1 and CDR2 are SGHRS and YFSETQ. J was trimmed by 3 bases and V by 5 bases; bases with no gene match: 4. CDR3 in amino acids: CASSRQGEETQYF. In nucleotides, the CDR3 is TGCGCCAGCAGTCGACAGGGTGAAGAGACCCAGTACTTC.

J is TRBJ1-6 and V is TRBV30; D might be TRBD1 (5 bases). CDR3 size: 15 residues. Germline V gene data show CDR1 as GTSNPN and CDR2 as SVGIG (reference sequence). Trimming pared 2 bases from V and 0 bases from J, leaving 8 bases between. The CDR3 sequence: CAWSSGVSYNSPLHF. Here the CDR3 DNA reads TGTGCCTGGAGTTCGGGGGTCTCCTATAATTCACCCCTCCACTTT. Combining the CDR3 with reference TRBV30 and TRBJ1-6 gives the whole variable domain SQTIHQWPATLVQPVGSPLSLECTVEGTSNPNLYWYRQAAGRGLQLLFYSVGIGQISSEVPQNLSASRPQDRQFILSSKKLLLSDSGFYLCAWSSGVSYNSPLHFGNGTRLTVT.

The chain combines TRBV7-9 with TRBJ1-1; D gene unclear. Trimming removed 2 bases from V and 7 bases from J, with 5 bases in between. CDR1 is SEHNR and CDR2 is FQNEAQ in the germline V gene (reference sequence). The CDR3 is 11 residues long. This CDR3 reads CASSLLVEAFF. CDR3 nucleotides: TGTGCCAGCAGCTTATTAGTTGAAGCTTTCTTT.